This is a list of T cell receptor beta chains from one sample in a study of Graves' ophthalmopathy and Graves' hyperthyroidism. TCRdb used MiXCR to reprocess the multiplex PCR reads, holding one entry per CDR3 protein. This table holds about 590,000 distinct CDR3 sequences, less than 45% found once. Material: peripheral blood or thyroid tissue (not recorded which). The receptors stem from an adult man with Graves' hyperthyroidism. CDR3s include the opening cysteine and the closing phenylalanine or tryptophan. D genes are given only for firm matches. Not all rows give a size; the values are once, few, many and, for expanded clones, a class.

many	NA	15	TRBJ1-2	TRBV9	CASSVGGRVGNGYTF	TGTGCCAGCAGCGTAGGGGGCAGGGTGGGAAATGGCTACACCTTC
many	TRBD1	17	TRBJ2-2	TRBV7-3	CASSRQGADVVAGELFF	TGTGCCAGCAGCAGACAGGGGGCTGACGTGGTCGCCGGGGAGCTGTTTTTT
NA	NA	12	TRBJ2-1	TRBV6-6	CASKRGENEQFF	TGTGCCAGCAAGAGAGGGGAGAATGAGCAGTTCTTC
many	TRBD1	13	TRBJ1-2	TRBV29-1	CSVLGQGNYGYTF	TGCAGCGTTTTAGGACAGGGAAACTATGGCTACACCTTC
many	NA	15	TRBJ2-5	TRBV5-1	CASSSPARGQETQYF	TGCGCCAGCAGCTCGCCAGCGAGGGGCCAAGAGACCCAGTACTTC
NA	NA	14	TRBJ1-2	TRBV9	CASSVGSVIGGNTF	TGTGCCAGCAGCGTAGGGTCGGTGATCGGTGGAAACACCTTC
NA	TRBD1	15	TRBJ2-7	TRBV7-9	CASGATGTGGYEQYF	TGTGCCAGCGGCGCTACCGGGACAGGGGGTTACGAGCAGTACTTC
NA	NA	17	TRBJ1-2	TRBV6-1	CASMTSGDLPFDYGYTF	TGTGCCAGCATGACTAGCGGGGACCTACCTTTCGACTATGGCTACACCTTC
NA	NA	15	TRBJ2-7	TRBV25-1	CASVATTVSRNEQYF	TGTGCCAGCGTGGCCACGACTGTCTCTCGCAACGAGCAGTACTTC
NA	NA	13	TRBJ2-3	TRBV7-2	CASSLLGLDTQYF	TGTGCCAGCAGCTTATTGGGGTTAGATACGCAGTATTTT
many	NA	16	TRBJ1-4	TRBV4-1	CASSQEITATNEKLFF	TGCGCCAGCAGCCAAGAGATCACTGCAACTAATGAAAAACTGTTTTTT
NA	NA	14	TRBJ1-5	TRBV2	CASSEVSDNQPQHF	TGTGCCAGCAGTGAAGTAAGTGACAATCAGCCCCAGCATTTT
NA	NA	16	TRBJ2-7	TRBV5-1	CASSLGDGWALYEQYF	TGCGCCAGCAGCTTGGGGGACGGGTGGGCCCTCTACGAGCAGTACTTC
NA	NA	12	TRBJ2-1	TRBV7-6	CASSDDSGEQFF	TGTGCCAGCAGCGACGACAGCGGCGAGCAGTTCTTC
few	NA	14	TRBJ2-5	TRBV5-8	CASSPAGRQETQYF	TGTGCCAGCAGCCCAGCGGGTCGCCAAGAGACCCAGTACTTC
NA	NA	15	TRBJ2-1	TRBV25-1	CASSQALPYYNEQFF	TGTGCCAGCAGCCAAGCCCTCCCCTACTACAATGAGCAGTTCTTC
NA	TRBD2	15	TRBJ2-2	TRBV20-1	CSTSGLAANTGELFF	TGCAGTACTAGCGGACTAGCGGCGAACACCGGGGAGCTGTTTTTT
NA	TRBD2	17	TRBJ2-2	TRBV15	CATSSDGLAGITGELFF	TGTGCCACCAGCAGTGACGGACTAGCGGGGATCACCGGGGAGCTGTTTTTT
NA	TRBD2	16	TRBJ2-5	TRBV11-2	CASRPGPPWGGETQYF	TGTGCCAGCAGACCCGGGCCCCCTTGGGGGGGGGAGACCCAGTACTTC
few	TRBD1	16	TRBJ2-7	TRBV6-6	CASSKDRGASLSEQYF	TGTGCCAGCAGCAAAGACAGGGGGGCTTCCCTATCCGAGCAGTACTTC
many	NA	17	TRBJ2-2	TRBV7-6	CASSQQSSRRNTGELFF	TGTGCCAGCAGTCAACAGTCCTCGCGGCGTAACACCGGGGAGCTGTTTTTT
once	TRBD1	16	TRBJ1-5	TRBV7-9	CASSLQGTGAGQPQHF	TGTGCCAGCAGCCTACAGGGGACCGGGGCAGGACAGCCCCAGCATTTT
NA	TRBD1	17	TRBJ1-1	TRBV5-1	CASSPSPGTGLNTEAFF	TGCGCCAGCAGCCCGAGTCCCGGGACAGGGTTGAACACTGAAGCTTTCTTT
NA	TRBD1	14	TRBJ1-5	TRBV20-1	CSASTGGINQPQHF	TGCAGTGCTTCGACAGGGGGCATCAATCAGCCCCAGCATTTT
NA	NA	13	TRBJ1-5	TRBV12-3/TRBV12-4	CASSMRGNQPQHF	TGTGCCAGCAGCATGAGGGGGAATCAGCCCCAGCATTTT
many	NA	13	TRBJ1-1	TRBV7-8	CASSLGGASEAFF	TGTGCCAGCAGCTTAGGGGGGGCCTCTGAAGCTTTCTTT
NA	NA	12	TRBJ1-2	TRBV19	CATKGRSYGYTF	TGTGCCACCAAGGGGAGGAGCTATGGCTACACCTTC
NA	TRBD1	15	TRBJ1-1	TRBV2	CASRTRQGENTEAFF	TGTGCCAGCAGGACTAGACAGGGAGAGAACACTGAAGCTTTCTTT
NA	TRBD1	16	TRBJ2-6	TRBV6-5	CASSYLQGAGANVLTF	TGTGCCAGCAGTTACTTACAGGGGGCTGGGGCCAACGTCCTGACTTTC
many	NA	16	TRBJ2-5	TRBV7-3	CASSLVCPFNKETQYF	TGTGCCAGCAGCTTAGTTTGCCCTTTCAACAAAGAGACCCAGTACTTC
many	TRBD1	16	TRBJ2-6	TRBV20-1	CSAPGQGEAGANVLTF	TGCAGTGCCCCGGGACAGGGAGAGGCTGGGGCCAACGTCCTGACTTTC
NA	NA	14	TRBJ1-5	TRBV29-1	CSAPTVNSNQPQHF	TGCAGCGCTCCGACAGTTAATAGCAATCAGCCCCAGCATTTT
many	TRBD1	16	TRBJ2-5	TRBV11-2	CASSLQGQGLWETQYF	TGTGCCAGCAGCTTACAGGGACAGGGGCTTTGGGAGACCCAGTACTTC
few	NA	14	TRBJ1-1	TRBV7-9	CASSGDTANTEAFF	TGTGCCAGCAGCGGGGACACTGCGAACACTGAAGCTTTCTTT
NA	TRBD1	19	TRBJ2-6	TRBV7-9	CASSPLGGDKNSGANVLTF	TGTGCCAGCAGCCCCTTAGGGGGCGATAAGAACTCTGGGGCCAACGTCCTGACTTTC
many	NA	18	TRBJ2-6	TRBV7-3	CASSPTGTLGSGANVLTF	TGTGCCAGCAGCCCAACCGGGACCCTAGGCTCTGGGGCCAACGTCCTGACTTTC
NA	NA	12	TRBJ2-7	TRBV20-1	CSAIQGIYEQYF	TGCAGTGCTATACAAGGGATTTACGAGCAGTACTTC